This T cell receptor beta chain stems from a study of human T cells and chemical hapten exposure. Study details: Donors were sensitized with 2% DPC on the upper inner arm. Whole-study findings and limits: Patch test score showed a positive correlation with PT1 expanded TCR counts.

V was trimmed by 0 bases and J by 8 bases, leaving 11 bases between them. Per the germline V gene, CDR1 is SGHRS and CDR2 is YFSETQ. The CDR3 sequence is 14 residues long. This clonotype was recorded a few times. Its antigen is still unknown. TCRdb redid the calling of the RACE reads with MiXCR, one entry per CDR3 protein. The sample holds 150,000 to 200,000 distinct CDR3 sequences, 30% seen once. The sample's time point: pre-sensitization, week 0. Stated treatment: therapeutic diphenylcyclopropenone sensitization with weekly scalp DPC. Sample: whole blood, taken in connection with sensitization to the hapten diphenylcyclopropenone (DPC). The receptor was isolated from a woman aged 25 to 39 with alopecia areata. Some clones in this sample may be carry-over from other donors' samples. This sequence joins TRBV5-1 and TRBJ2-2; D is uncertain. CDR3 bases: TGCGCCAGCAGCTTGGAACTCGCCGGGGGGGAGCTGTTTTTT. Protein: CASSLELAGGELFF.